This is a list of T cell receptor beta chains from one sample in a study of Ad26.COV2.S vaccination and SARS-CoV-2 variants. Here immunoSEQ multiplex PCR was the method, and the copy in TCRdb shows in-frame clones only, minus some. The repertoire holds about 500,000 clones, roughly nine tenths seen once, with 1.5% to 2% in the top ten. The sample was peripheral blood, taken in a trial of Ad26.COV2.S vaccine versus placebo. Every receptor here comes from a person between 18 and 60 years old who received the Ad26.COV2.S COVID-19 vaccine or a placebo. Both conserved end residues are part of each CDR3. Expanded clones get a size class; other rows say once, few or many, or leave the size out.

CDR3 protein: CSVARDLGGYTF; V gene: TRBV29-1; clone size: .
CDR3 protein: CASSYSTGGTYEQYF; V gene: TRBV6-5; clone size: .
CDR3 protein: CASSRGVHSGANVLTF; V gene: TRBV7-3; clone size: .
CDR3 protein: CASSSGLAGGSGELFF; V gene: TRBV11-3; clone size: .
CDR3 protein: CSVLHTEAFF; V gene: TRBV29-1; clone size: .
CDR3 protein: CASSDMADDTEAFF; V gene: TRBV2; clone size: .
CDR3 protein: CASSVRWTNNEQFF; V gene: TRBV19; clone size: .
CDR3 protein: CASSQVRGGREQYF; V gene: TRBV14; clone size: .
CDR3 protein: CASSRRGGGVGEQYF; V gene: TRBV3-1/TRBV3-2; clone size: .
CDR3 protein: CASSGVEGLSYEQYF; V gene: TRBV7-8; clone size: few
CDR3 protein: CSASHRDEQYF; V gene: TRBV20-1; clone size: .
CDR3 protein: CASAVRTEAFF; V gene: TRBV19; clone size: .
CDR3 protein: CASSYRGSFNQPQHF; V gene: TRBV5-8; clone size: .
CDR3 protein: CASRTVTGNNEQFF; V gene: TRBV28; clone size: .
CDR3 protein: CASSQQDNTEAFF; V gene: TRBV3-1/TRBV3-2; clone size: .
CDR3 protein: CASSVGHSNEKLFF; V gene: TRBV9; clone size: .
CDR3 protein: CASRSLGTGLGETQYF; V gene: TRBV19; clone size: .
CDR3 protein: CASSPTGGADTQYF; V gene: TRBV5-1; clone size: .
CDR3 protein: CASKWVLSSYNEQFF; V gene: TRBV2; clone size: .
CDR3 protein: CASSLREDYEQYF; V gene: TRBV4-2; clone size: .
CDR3 protein: CASSLYAGAAYEQYF; V gene: TRBV27; clone size: .
CDR3 protein: CASRRDSHSNQPQHF; V gene: TRBV27; clone size: .
CDR3 protein: CAMEGLRPGELFF; V gene: TRBV10-3; clone size: .
CDR3 protein: CASRRTLNTEAFF; V gene: TRBV5-4; clone size: .
CDR3 protein: CASSKPLGGSTDTQYF; V gene: TRBV19; clone size: .
CDR3 protein: CASSLGTVNTEAFF; V gene: TRBV7-2; clone size: .
CDR3 protein: CARSGDGTENSPLHF; V gene: TRBV5-3; clone size: .
CDR3 protein: CASSRASGRMTDTQYF; V gene: TRBV5-4; clone size: .
CDR3 protein: CASSHRTGVTEAFF; V gene: TRBV6-5; clone size: once
CDR3 protein: CASSWDRAAGELFF; V gene: TRBV5-4; clone size: .
CDR3 protein: CASSSSGTRRGNTIYF; V gene: TRBV6-5; clone size: .
CDR3 protein: CASSPLNGGDYGYTF; V gene: TRBV18; clone size: .
CDR3 protein: CASSIYQDRGLGEAFF; V gene: TRBV18; clone size: .
CDR3 protein: CASRGRASASDTQYF; V gene: TRBV7-2; clone size: .
CDR3 protein: CASSSISYEQYF; V gene: TRBV7-9; clone size: .
CDR3 protein: CASSPPWRTEAFF; V gene: TRBV28; clone size: .
CDR3 protein: CASSYSGSYSYEQYF; V gene: TRBV6-5; clone size: .
CDR3 protein: CAWSGQFEKLFF; V gene: TRBV30; clone size: .
CDR3 protein: CAWTGRNSPLHF; V gene: TRBV30; clone size: .
CDR3 protein: CASSLFGLAGGPGNEQFF; V gene: TRBV7-9; clone size: .
CDR3 protein: CASSYPTRGAWGYTF; V gene: TRBV6-5; clone size: .
CDR3 protein: CASSVTLRGDEQFF; V gene: TRBV9; clone size: .
CDR3 protein: CSVVSFINTEAFF; V gene: TRBV29-1; clone size: .
CDR3 protein: CASSDIQGDEQFF; V gene: TRBV6-4; clone size: .
CDR3 protein: CASGEVRGGVGNTIYF; V gene: TRBV6-1; clone size: once
CDR3 protein: CASSQSPGHYEQYF; V gene: TRBV23-1; clone size: once
CDR3 protein: CAWSVGWGQLTGGKNIQYF; V gene: TRBV30; clone size: .
CDR3 protein: CASSFRGPLSYTF; V gene: TRBV28; clone size: .
CDR3 protein: CASNTGTVHTGELFF; V gene: TRBV28; clone size: .
CDR3 protein: CASTPDRAGYEQYF; V gene: TRBV6-5; clone size: .
CDR3 protein: CASSVDRAISGNTIYF; V gene: TRBV5-4; clone size: .
CDR3 protein: CASSERLRLGANYGYTF; V gene: TRBV6-4; clone size: once
CDR3 protein: CASSVDPQSSSYEQYF; V gene: TRBV9; clone size: .
CDR3 protein: CASSARGGRAGTKNIQYF; V gene: TRBV9; clone size: .
CDR3 protein: CASSYSSSGDFNEQFF; V gene: TRBV6-5; clone size: .